These 22 T cell receptor beta chains came from one sample sequenced in a study of CD8+CD57+ T cells in acquired aplastic anemia. In patients chosen for sequencing, flow cytometry had shown CD8+CD57+ cell expansion. TCR beta VDJ combinations and CDR3 sequences were profiled from genomic DNA. TCRdb passed the reads through MiXCR, listing each CDR3 protein once. The data hold about 190,000 distinct CDR3 sequences, with under 55% observed a single time. The sample consisted of sorted CD4+, CD8+, or CD8+CD57+ T cells (not recorded which) from PBMCs. These receptors were taken from a human donor with aplastic anemia.

This clonotype was counted between two and nine times. This chain connects TRBV3-1 to TRBJ2-7; 7 nucleotides line up with TRBD2. Unmatched junction bases numbered 4, after V lost 1 base and J lost 4 bases. The CDR3 consists of 14 residues. Germline-derived CDR1 and CDR2 are LGHDT and YNNKEL (reference sequence). The CDR3 DNA reads as TGTGCCAGCAGCCAAGGCGGGAGTTTATACGAGCAGTACTTC. Its protein product is CASSQGGSLYEQYF.

The rearrangement uses TRBV12-3 or TRBV12-4 and TRBJ1-1, with TRBD1 matching over 8 bases. This CDR3 spans 12 amino acids. Germline trimming cut 6 bases from V and 8 bases from J; bases unmatched to any gene: 5. CDR3 sequence (DNA): TGTGCCAGCAGACCCGGGACAGGAGAAGCTTTCTTT. Translated, it gives CASRPGTGEAFF.

The chain recombines TRBV24-1 with TRBJ2-3, with 10 bases fitting TRBD2. V lost 4 bases and J lost 1; bases outside the gene matches: 4. CDR1 is KGHDR and CDR2 is SFDVKD in the germline V gene. The CDR3 consists of 16 residues. The CDR3 is CATSESGTSGTDTQYF. For the CDR3, the DNA is TGTGCCACCAGTGAATCCGGGACTAGCGGCACAGATACGCAGTATTTT.

In its sample, this clonotype was seen many times. V and J are TRBV19 and TRBJ1-2; the D is unclear. With 7 bases removed from V and 1 base from J, the gap between germline ends came to 10 bases. Germline V gene lookup returns CDR1 LNHDA and CDR2 SQIVND (reference sequence). CDR3 size: 13 residues. CDR3 DNA sequence: TGTGCCAGTATCGGCCGACTTAACTATGGCTACACCTTC. This sequence encodes CASIGRLNYGYTF.

J is TRBJ2-2 and V is TRBV15; D uncertain. The CDR3 runs to 15 residues. Germline V lookup: CDR1 LNHNV, CDR2 YYDKDF (reference sequence). V gave up 5 bases and J gave up 4 bases, with 14 bases separating them. CDR3 DNA: TGTGCCACCAGCGGGCAGGATGGCGGCACCGGGGAGCTGTTTTTT. Its protein is CATSGQDGGTGELFF.

In this sample, this clonotype turned up many times. The chain uses TRBV24-1 and TRBJ1-5, with a tentative D call TRBD1 (5 bases). CDR1 is KGHDR, CDR2 SFDVKD, per germline. CDR3 length equals 13 residues. V was pared by 9 bases and J by 5 bases, with 13 bases between. CDR3 nucleotide sequence: TGTGCCACCGGAGGGCAGGGAGATCAGCCCCAGCATTTT. Translation gives CATGGQGDQPQHF.

Note on this clonotype: This could be a read error, since a much larger clone is one nucleotide away. This chain uses TRBV11-3 with TRBJ1-1, with D uncertain. Germline-derived CDR1 and CDR2 are SGHNT and YENEEA. V was cut by 4 bases and J by 4 bases, with 10 bases left in between. This CDR3 comprises 13 residues. CDR3 bases: TGTGCCAGCAGCTCGGTCATGAGCACTGAAGCTTTCTTT. This sequence encodes CASSSVMSTEAFF.

V usage is TRBV2 and J usage is TRBJ2-7; TRBD1 might be the D (5 bases). Germline V gene data show CDR1 as SNHLY and CDR2 as FYNNEI. V was pared by 6 bases and J by 5 bases, with 8 bases between. This CDR3 has 11 amino acids. The CDR3 here is CASSDSDEQYF. The CDR3 DNA sequence: TGTGCCAGCAGCGACAGCGACGAGCAGTACTTC.

This clonotype was observed a handful of times. V and J are TRBV28 and TRBJ2-1; 10 nucleotides line up with TRBD2. Germline lookup yields CDR1 MDHEN and CDR2 SYDVKM. The CDR3 covers 15 residues. V dropped 3 bases and J dropped 7; count of bases not matched to a gene: 6. CDR3 coding DNA: TGTGCCAGCAGTTTGTCGCCTAGCGGGAGAAATGAGCAGTTCTTC. The encoded protein is CASSLSPSGRNEQFF.

The chain links TRBV19 to TRBJ2-3; 13 bases are shared with TRBD2. The germline CDR1 and CDR2 sequences are LNHDA and SQIVND (reference sequence). V was pared by 7 bases and J by 1 base, with 5 bases of the junction left unmatched. CDR3 size: 16 residues. The CDR3 coding sequence is TGTGCCAGTACCCAACTAGCGGGAGGGGGCACAGATACGCAGTATTTT. Protein product: CASTQLAGGGTDTQYF.

This clonotype has a count of ten or more. This chain connects TRBV20-1 to TRBJ2-1; 8 bases line up with TRBD2. Germline trimming cut 3 bases from V and 2 bases from J; bases unmatched to any gene: 6. This CDR3 has 15 residues. From germline, CDR1 is DFQATT and CDR2 SNEGSKA (reference sequence). For the CDR3, the DNA is TGCAGTGCTAGTCCCGGGACTAGTCCCTACAATGAGCAGTTCTTC. Translation gives CSASPGTSPYNEQFF.

This clonotype occurred many times. The rearrangement uses TRBV29-1 and TRBJ2-7; 10 bases align to TRBD1. From germline, CDR1 is SQVTM and CDR2 ANQGSEA. J lost 6 bases, V lost 7 bases, and 12 bases had no gene match. The CDR3 is 14 residues long. The CDR3 here is CSADIGQGGFEQYF. In nucleotides, the CDR3 is TGCAGCGCCGATATCGGACAGGGGGGGTTCGAGCAGTACTTC.

The J gene is TRBJ2-6, the V gene TRBV18, with D unresolved. Trimming removed 6 bases from V and 4 bases from J, with 10 bases in between. Germline V CDR1 and CDR2: KGHSH, LQKENI. The CDR3 sequence is 14 residues long. CDR3: CASSRDPGANVLTF. Written as DNA, the CDR3 is TGTGCCAGCTCTAGAGATCCCGGGGCCAACGTCCTGACTTTC.

The gene calls are TRBV19 and TRBJ1-6, with TRBD1 matching 10 bases. The V gene's germline CDR1 is LNHDA and CDR2 SQIVND (reference sequence). Trimming took 7 bases from V and 8 from J; bases not matched to a gene: 5. This CDR3 contains 14 residues. CDR3 loop: CASTDRGPDSPLHF. The CDR3 DNA sequence: TGTGCCAGTACTGACAGGGGGCCGGATTCACCCCTCCACTTT.

This clonotype has a handful of counts. The CDR3 spells CASRPGRGYEQYF. CDR3 nucleotide sequence: TGTGCCAGCAGGCCTGGGCGGGGCTACGAGCAGTACTTC. The rearrangement joins TRBV28 to TRBJ2-7; tentatively, D is TRBD2 (6 bases). V was clipped by 6 bases and J by 3 bases, with 12 bases between them. The CDR3 sequence is 13 residues long. CDR1 MDHEN and CDR2 SYDVKM come from the germline V gene.

In its sample, this clonotype was seen a few times. The gene calls are TRBV7-9 and TRBJ2-2; no definite D call. Trimming removed 3 bases at V and 5 bases at J, with 4 bases between. CDR3 length equals 12 residues. Germline assignment: CDR1 SEHNR and CDR2 FQNEAQ (reference sequence). CDR3 region: CASSLSTGELFF. CDR3 bases: TGTGCCAGCAGCTTGAGTACCGGGGAGCTGTTTTTT.

This clonotype was picked up many times. The chain combines TRBV6-2 or TRBV6-3 with TRBJ2-6; D is uncertain. Trimming removed 6 bases at V and 0 bases at J, with 9 bases between. Germline lookup yields CDR1 MNHEY and CDR2 SVGEGT. There are 15 residues in the CDR3. CDR3 loop: CASSSTSSGANVLTF. The CDR3 DNA follows: TGTGCCAGCAGCTCAACCAGCTCTGGGGCCAACGTCCTGACTTTC.

The chain has TRBV29-1 and TRBJ2-3; 9 nucleotides align to TRBD1. This CDR3 has 13 amino acids. V lost 7 bases, J lost 2 bases, and 4 bases stayed unmatched. Germline CDR1 SQVTM, CDR2 ANQGSEA. For the CDR3, the DNA is TGCAGCGCCGGGACAGGGTTCACAGATACGCAGTATTTT. Translation gives CSAGTGFTDTQYF.

At least ten counts were recorded for this clonotype. The V call is TRBV19, the J call TRBJ2-1; D is unresolved. The CDR3 is 15 residues long. V dropped 2 bases and J dropped 4 bases, with 12 bases sitting between them. The germline gives CDR1 LNHDA, CDR2 SQIVND (reference sequence). The CDR3 is CASSITEFTYNEQFF. CDR3 nucleotide sequence: TGTGCCAGTAGTATAACAGAATTTACTTACAATGAGCAGTTCTTC. The full variable domain, its missing parts supplied by reference TRBV19 and TRBJ2-1, is DGGITQSPKYLFRKEGQNVTLSCEQNLNHDAMYWYRQDPGQGLRLIYYSQIVNDFQKGDIAEGYSVSREKKESFPLTVTSAQKNPTAFYLCASSITEFTYNEQFFGPGTRLTVL.

This clonotype came up a few times. The V gene is TRBV19, the J gene TRBJ2-3; D might be TRBD1 (5 bases). The CDR3 consists of 11 residues. CDR1 is LNHDA and CDR2 is SQIVND in the germline V gene (reference sequence). Trimming removed 7 bases from V and 6 bases from J, with 8 bases in between. The CDR3 DNA reads TGTGCCAGTAATGGGGCTGATACGCAGTATTTT. This encodes CASNGADTQYF.

This chain connects TRBV15 to TRBJ2-5; 7 bases fit TRBD2. The trim removed 1 base at V and 4 bases at J, leaving 18 bases unmatched. Germline values: CDR1 LNHNV, CDR2 YYDKDF (reference sequence). This CDR3 contains 19 residues. In nucleotides, the CDR3 is TGTGCCACCAGCAGAGGGAGCGGGAAGGGTGGGAGGTGGTCAGAGACCCAGTACTTC. Translation gives CATSRGSGKGGRWSETQYF.

This clonotype has a count of ten or more. The rearrangement joins TRBV29-1 to TRBJ2-2; 7 positions agree with TRBD2. Germline CDR1 reads SQVTM; CDR2 reads ANQGSEA. J gave up 3 bases and V 0 bases, and 7 bases lay outside the gene matches. The CDR3 sequence is 16 residues long. The CDR3 nucleotides are TGCAGCGTTGAAGATCAGGCGGGAGTAGACACCGGGGAGCTGTTTTTT. This translates into CSVEDQAGVDTGELFF.